This T cell receptor (beta chain) was identified during a study of cytomegalovirus exposure and HLA in healthy donors. Comments on this clone: The antigen remains undetermined.

CDR3 length: 15 residues. CDR1 and CDR2 (germline): SGHRS, YFSETQ. The J segment lost 3 bases and the V segment lost 4 bases, leaving 9 bases of the junction unmatched. With 60 Vbeta and 13 Jbeta primers, the PCR was carried out. The table came from immunoSEQ multiplex PCR; TCRdb's copy has only in-frame clones and leaves some out. The data show 130,000 or so clones, roughly 71% seen once. Study-wide findings and caveats: Analyses of presence and absence presupposed an approximately uniform sequencing depth across donors.

This TCR came from a woman in her thirties or forties in good health and CMV-seropositive. V usage is TRBV5-1 and J usage is TRBJ1-2; 7 bases fit TRBD1. The sequencing input was PBMCs. The DNA for the CDR3 is TGCGCCAGCAGCCGTAGACAGGGCGGTGACTATGGCTACACCTTC. Its translation: CASSRRQGGDYGYTF.